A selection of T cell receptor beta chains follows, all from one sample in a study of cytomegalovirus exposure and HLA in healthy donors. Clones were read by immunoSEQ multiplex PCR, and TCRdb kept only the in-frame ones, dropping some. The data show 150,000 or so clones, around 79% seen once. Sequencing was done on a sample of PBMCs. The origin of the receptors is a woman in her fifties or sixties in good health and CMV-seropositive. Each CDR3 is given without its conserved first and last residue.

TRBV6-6,ASSHVGGGLTGELF
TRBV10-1,ASSATRGEQY
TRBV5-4,ASLLTGGNTGELF
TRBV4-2,ASSQESLFNTEAF
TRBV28,ASSFERGRETQY
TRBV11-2,ASSPRLAGASSYSEQF
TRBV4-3,ASSRGRWNTEAF
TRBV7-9,ASSSLGQGDGYT
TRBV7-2,ASSLAGQGPYGYT
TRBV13,ASSLGRETQY
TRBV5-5,ASSPGVDYGYT
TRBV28,ASNYRQGWRPYNSPLH
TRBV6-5,ASSYITGTGNGYT
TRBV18,ASSPGLQLLSP
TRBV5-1,ASSLGGGDGYT
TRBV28,ASSLPGQGGGYT
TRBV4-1,ASSLPLGGELF
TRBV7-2,ASSLLRDSYEQY
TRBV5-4,ASSPGTSGQETQY
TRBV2,ASSEFLETGNTIY
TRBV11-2,ASSLSAEAF
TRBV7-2,ASSLGGSRGDTQY
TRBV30,AWSVGGNQPQH
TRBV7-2,ASRSSGGATDTQY
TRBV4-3,ASSQAGGTLNTEAF
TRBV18,ASSPGNTAQY
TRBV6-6,ASRWTRPAEAF
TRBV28,ASSLGGTVQETQY
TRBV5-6,ASSPVADMTQY
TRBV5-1,ASSPTYLVGQGKDTQY
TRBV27,ASSLTGSTDTQY
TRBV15,ATSSRDRSVYGYT
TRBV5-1,ASSTDRPFDNEQF
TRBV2,ASSEQNSGANVLT
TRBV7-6,ASSPRGVVETQY
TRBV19,ASSNKVLANTIY